This T cell receptor beta chain was identified during a study of a mutant IDH1 vaccine in newly diagnosed glioma. Study at large: Patients came in for eight vaccinations, in weeks 1, 3, 5, 7, 11, 15, 19 and 23. Radiotherapy, temozolomide, or both had been given previously, and both were given to most.

Assay used: immunoSEQ multiplex PCR; TCRdb lists only in-frame clones, some missing. The sample lists fewer than 70,000 clones; about nine tenths were seen once. The trim removed 4 bases at V and 6 bases at J, leaving 7 bases unmatched. The CDR3 is made up of 15 amino acids. CDR1 and CDR2 from the germline V gene are MNHNY and SVGAGI (reference sequence). Time point meaning: week 11, during vaccination. Every vaccination contained 300 ug of the mutant IDH1 20-mer peptide and was paired with topical imiquimod. This clone was seen a few times. The antigen is not known. This receptor was identified in a man in his forties with glioma. Sequencing used PBMCs, obtained from a glioma patient whose treatment included an IDH1 peptide vaccine. The chain has TRBV6-6 and TRBJ1-5, with TRBD1 matching 9 bases. The CDR3 sequence: CASSLVGTGPQPQHF. The CDR3 nucleotides are TGTGCCAGCAGTTTGGTTGGGACAGGGCCTCAGCCCCAGCATTTT.